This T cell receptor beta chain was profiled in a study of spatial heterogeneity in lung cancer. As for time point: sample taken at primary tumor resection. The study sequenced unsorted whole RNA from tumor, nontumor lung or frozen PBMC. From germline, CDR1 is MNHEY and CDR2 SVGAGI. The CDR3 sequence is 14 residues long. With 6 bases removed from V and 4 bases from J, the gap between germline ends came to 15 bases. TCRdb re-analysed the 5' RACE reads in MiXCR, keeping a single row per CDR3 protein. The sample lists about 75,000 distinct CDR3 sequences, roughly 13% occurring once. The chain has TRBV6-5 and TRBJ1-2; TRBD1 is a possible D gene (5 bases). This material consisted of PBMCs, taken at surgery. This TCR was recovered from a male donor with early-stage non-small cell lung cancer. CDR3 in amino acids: CASRRPGSSYGYTF. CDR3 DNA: TGTGCCAGCAGACGCCCAGGGAGTTCCTATGGCTACACCTTC.